This T cell receptor (beta chain) comes out of a study of lymphopenia after photon versus proton radiotherapy. TCRdb's copy holds only in-frame clones and misses some; the assay was immunoSEQ multiplex PCR. The top ten clones hold 10% of a sample with some 41,000 clones, about 86% of them seen once. Note on this clone: The antigen is undetermined.

The CDR3 covers 14 residues. Germline CDR1 GTSNPN, CDR2 SVGIG (reference sequence). The V gene end was trimmed by 7 bases and the J gene end by 5 bases; junction bases not matched to a gene: 10. Study conclusions and caveats: Only patients who died were analyzed for survival; proton advantage is unproven. Relative stability marked proton patients; photon patients lost diversity and naive cells.

The receptor was derived from a woman between 70 and 85 years old with pancreatic cancer. Some clones in this sample may be carry-over from other donors' samples. Sample: peripheral blood, taken from a patient treated with proton-based radiotherapy. V and J are TRBV30 and TRBJ1-4; 7 bases line up with TRBD1. DNA for the CDR3: TGTGCCTCCTCGTCGGGACAGCGAAATGAAAAACTGTTTTTT. Its protein is CASSSGQRNEKLFF.